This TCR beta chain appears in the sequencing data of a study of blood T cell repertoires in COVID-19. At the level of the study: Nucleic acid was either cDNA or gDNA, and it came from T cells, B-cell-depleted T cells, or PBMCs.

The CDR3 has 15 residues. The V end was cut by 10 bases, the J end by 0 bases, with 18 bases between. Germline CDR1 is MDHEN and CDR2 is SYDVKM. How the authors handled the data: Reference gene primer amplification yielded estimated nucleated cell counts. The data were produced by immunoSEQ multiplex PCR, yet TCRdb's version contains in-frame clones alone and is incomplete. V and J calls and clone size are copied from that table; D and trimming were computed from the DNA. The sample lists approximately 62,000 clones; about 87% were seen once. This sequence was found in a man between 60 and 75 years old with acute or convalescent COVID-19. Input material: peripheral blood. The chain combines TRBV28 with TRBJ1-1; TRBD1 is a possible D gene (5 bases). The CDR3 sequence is CATDSGGYMNTEAFF. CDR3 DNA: TGTGCCACCGACTCGGGGGGGTATATGAACACTGAAGCTTTCTTT.